A single T cell receptor beta chain is shown here with its context. The target of this receptor is not known. No much larger clone is present one base from it, and per-base qualities are unavailable. The library was produced with the immunoSEQ multiplex PCR assay. The authors' pipeline ran thus. Richness and clonality were used to summarize the repertoires, and clones that significantly expanded or contracted between pre- and post-therapy samples were identified. This immuneACCESS table, as held by TCRdb, lists in-frame sequences with V and J called but not all clones. Of the missing ones, under half trace to an unresolved V gene in checked studies; the others have no known cause. V and J calls and clone size come straight from that table; D and trimming were deduced from the DNA. The sample includes some 2,000 clones, with roughly 80% observed a single time. The ten largest account for around 4% of the sample.

V and J are truncated by 2 bases and 0 bases respectively, leaving an intervening sequence of 6 bases. Inclusive of the bounding cysteine and phenylalanine, the CDR3 is 14 residues long. Of the read, only the CDR3 DNA is kept; its 42 bases are in frame from base 1. CDR1 is given as MNHEY and CDR2 as SVGAGI, both from the germline V gene. This entry belongs to a study of neoadjuvant nivolumab and ipilimumab in lung cancer (dated by TCRdb to about 2020). General notes on the study: Intravenous nivolumab was dosed at 3 mg/kg on days 1, 15 and 29, and in the combination arm ipilimumab 1 mg/kg was added on day 1 only. For each study arm, the primary endpoint of the trial was the rate of major pathologic response (MPR) in the intention-to-treat population. Matched pretherapy and resected tumor pairs were analyzed from seven patients, of whom four had been treated with nivolumab and three with nivolumab plus ipilimumab. Of the 44 patients with operable NSCLC treated in the trial, some 23 were randomized to nivolumab monotherapy and some 20 to nivolumab plus ipilimumab. The study compared TCR repertoires in pretherapy (baseline) peripheral blood with TCR repertoires in tumors resected at surgery after neoadjuvant immune checkpoint blockade.

The study at large found these results: Resected tumors had greater TCR richness and clonality than tumor-adjacent uninvolved lung, and increases were observed in more dual-therapy-treated tumors. From pretherapy to surgery, tumor T-cell richness and clonality went up in three of three dual-therapy tumors, versus only two of four nivolumab-treated tumors. A positive correlation was observed between pretherapy blood TCR richness and richness in tumors resected after neoadjuvant therapy (Spearman R of about 0.8). No significant correlation was found between TCR clonality and pathologic tumor regression, and only a single major-pathologic-response sample was available for the analysis of TCR clonality versus pathologic tumor regression. A small number of samples underwent TCR sequencing.

Sample time point, as interpreted from the label and publication: pretherapy, before neoadjuvant immune checkpoint inhibitors. The samples were taken from NEOSTAR, a phase 2 randomized trial in operable NSCLC that tested neoadjuvant nivolumab or nivolumab plus ipilimumab, followed by surgery. The sequence was obtained from an adult with non-small cell lung cancer. The source material was tumor tissue, sampled before neoadjuvant nivolumab, alone or with ipilimumab. The V and J genes are TRBV6-5 and TRBJ2-3, with the D gene too uncertain to name. The CDR3 has the sequence CASSYMTSTDTQYF. The DNA reads TGTGCCAGCAGTTACATGACTAGCACAGATACGCAGTATTTT.